This TCR beta chain stems from a study of early T cells in non-severe SARS-CoV-2 infection. Regarding the study as a whole: Matches to VDJdb favored anti-spike CD8 responses and missed private and CD4 specificities.

The CDR3 contains 14 residues. J gave up 1 base and V 7 bases, and 6 bases lay outside the gene matches. Germline V gene sequence: CDR1 SQVTM, CDR2 ANQGSEA. Each CDR3 protein gets one entry after TCRdb re-called the 5' RACE reads with MiXCR. Of fewer than 40,000 distinct CDR3 sequences in the sample, approximately 6% are singletons; the top ten hold 4.5% to 5.5%. This clonotype has just a few counts. Its antigen is not identified. The genes are TRBV29-1 and TRBJ1-1, with TRBD1 identical over 10 bases. This TCR was sampled from an adult who was a healthcare worker with PCR-confirmed SARS-CoV-2 infection or an uninfected control (not recorded which). The sequencing input was whole blood. The CDR3 DNA reads TGCAGCGCTATTGACAGGGGGCAGAACACTGAAGCTTTCTTT. This translates into CSAIDRGQNTEAFF. Looking up the rest from reference TRBV29-1 and TRBJ1-1 gives the full variable domain: SAVISQKPSRDICQRGTSLTIQCQVDSQVTMMFWYRQQPGQSLTLIATANQGSEATYESGFVIDKFPISRPNLTFSTLTVSNMSPEDSSIYLCSAIDRGQNTEAFFGQGTRLTVV.